This T cell receptor beta chain comes out of a study of cytomegalovirus exposure and HLA in healthy donors. V gave up 5 bases and J gave up 3 bases, with 13 bases separating them. The CDR3 sequence is 14 residues long. From germline, CDR1 is SGHAT and CDR2 FQNNGV. The PCR had 60 Vbeta and 13 Jbeta primers. Clones were read by immunoSEQ multiplex PCR, and TCRdb kept only the in-frame ones, dropping some. The sample records roughly 99,000 clones, over 70% being singletons. Sequenced material: PBMCs. This chain uses TRBV11-2 with TRBJ1-1; the D gene is possibly TRBD1 (5 bases). The sequence derives from a man in his thirties or forties in good health and CMV-seronegative. CDR3 nucleotide sequence: TGTGCCAGCAGCACGGACGGGGGGTACACTGAAGCTTTCTTT. It codes for CASSTDGGYTEAFF.